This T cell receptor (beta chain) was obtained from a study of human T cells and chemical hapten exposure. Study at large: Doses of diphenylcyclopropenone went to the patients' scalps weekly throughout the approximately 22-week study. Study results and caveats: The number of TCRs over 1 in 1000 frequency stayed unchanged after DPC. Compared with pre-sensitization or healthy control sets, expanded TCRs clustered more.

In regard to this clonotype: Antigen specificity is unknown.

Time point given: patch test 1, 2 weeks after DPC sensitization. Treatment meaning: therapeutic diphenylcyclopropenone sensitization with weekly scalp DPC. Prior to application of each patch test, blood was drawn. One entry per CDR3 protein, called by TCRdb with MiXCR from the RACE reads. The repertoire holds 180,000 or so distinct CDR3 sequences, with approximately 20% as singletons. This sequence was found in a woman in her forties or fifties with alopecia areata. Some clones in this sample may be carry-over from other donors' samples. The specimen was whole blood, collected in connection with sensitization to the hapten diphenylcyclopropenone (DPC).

The CDR3: CASSLGDFSPSGANVLTF. The CDR3 DNA is TGCGCCAGCAGCTTGGGGGACTTTTCCCCCTCTGGGGCCAACGTCCTGACTTTC. The V call is TRBV5-1, the J call TRBJ2-6; the D gene is possibly TRBD2 (6 bases). CDR1 is SGHRS and CDR2 is YFSETQ in the germline V gene. V lost 0 bases to trimming and J lost 0 bases, with 13 bases between them. There are 18 residues in the CDR3.